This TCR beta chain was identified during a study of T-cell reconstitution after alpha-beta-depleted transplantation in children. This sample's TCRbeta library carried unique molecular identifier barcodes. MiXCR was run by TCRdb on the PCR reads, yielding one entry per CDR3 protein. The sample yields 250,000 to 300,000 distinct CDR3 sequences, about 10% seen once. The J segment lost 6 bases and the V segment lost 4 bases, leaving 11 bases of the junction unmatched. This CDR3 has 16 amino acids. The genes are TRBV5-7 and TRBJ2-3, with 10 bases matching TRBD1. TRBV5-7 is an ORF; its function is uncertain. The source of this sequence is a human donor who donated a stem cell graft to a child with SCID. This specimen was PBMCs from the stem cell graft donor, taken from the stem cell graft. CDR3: CASSALDRGRLDTQYF. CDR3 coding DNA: TGTGCCAGCAGCGCGCTGGACAGGGGGAGGTTGGATACGCAGTATTTT.